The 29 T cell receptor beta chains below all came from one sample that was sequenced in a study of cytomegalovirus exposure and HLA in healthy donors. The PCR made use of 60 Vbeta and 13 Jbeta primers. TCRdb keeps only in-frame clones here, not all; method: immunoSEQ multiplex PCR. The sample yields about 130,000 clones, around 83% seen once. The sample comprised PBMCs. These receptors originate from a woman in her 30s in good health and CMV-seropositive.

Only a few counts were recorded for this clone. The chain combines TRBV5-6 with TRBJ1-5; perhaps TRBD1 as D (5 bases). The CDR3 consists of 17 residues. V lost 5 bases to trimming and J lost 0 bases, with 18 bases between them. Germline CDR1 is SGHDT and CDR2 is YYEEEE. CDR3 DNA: TGTGCCAGCAGTTCCCGTCAGGGAGGGTTTAGCAATCAGCCCCAGCATTTT. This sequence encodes CASSSRQGGFSNQPQHF.

CDR3 nucleotides: TGTGCCAGCAGTTACCCGGACAGGGGAGGGGTCGAGCAGTACTTC. This codes for CASSYPDRGGVEQYF. The chain uses TRBV28 and TRBJ2-7; 9 bases are shared with TRBD1. With 4 bases clipped from V and 6 bases from J, the junction kept 10 bases outside the gene matches. The germline V gene has CDR1 MDHEN and CDR2 SYDVKM. This CDR3 is 15 amino acids long.

CDR3 sequence: CASSILGGEEQFF. The CDR3 DNA sequence: TGTGCCAGTAGTATTTTAGGGGGAGAAGAGCAGTTCTTC. The chain recombines TRBV19 with TRBJ2-1, with D possibly matching TRBD1 (6 bases). Trimming cost V 3 bases and J 10 bases, with 13 bases left between them. Germline CDR1 and CDR2: LNHDA and SQIVND (reference sequence). The CDR3 is 13 amino acids.

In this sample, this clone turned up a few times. The CDR3 reads CASSIGRDTQYF. In DNA form, the CDR3 reads TGTGCCAGTAGTATTGGCAGAGATACGCAGTATTTT. The chain carries TRBV19 and TRBJ2-3; D gene unclear. V dropped 3 bases and J dropped 5 bases, with 6 bases sitting between them. This CDR3 is built from 12 residues. CDR1 is LNHDA, CDR2 SQIVND, per germline (reference sequence).

CDR3 in amino acids: CASSVETLKYSNQPQHF. The CDR3, as DNA: TGTGCCAGCAGTGTGGAGACTCTAAAATATAGCAATCAGCCCCAGCATTTT. The rearrangement links TRBV6-4 to TRBJ1-5, with no clear D. CDR1 is MRHNA, CDR2 SNTAGT, per germline. V was trimmed by 4 bases and J by 0 bases, leaving 16 bases between them. The CDR3 is 17 amino acids.

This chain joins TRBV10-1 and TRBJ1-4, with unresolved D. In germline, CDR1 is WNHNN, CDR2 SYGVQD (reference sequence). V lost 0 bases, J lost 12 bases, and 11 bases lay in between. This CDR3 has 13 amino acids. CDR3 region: CASSESRAQQLFF. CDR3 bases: TGCGCCAGCAGTGAGTCGAGGGCCCAGCAACTGTTTTTT.

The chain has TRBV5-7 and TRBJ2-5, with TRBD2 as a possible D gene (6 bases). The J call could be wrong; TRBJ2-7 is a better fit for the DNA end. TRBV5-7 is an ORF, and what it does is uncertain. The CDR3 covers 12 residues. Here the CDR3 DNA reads TGTGCCAGCAGGGGGGGACGGGGCGAGCAGTACTTC. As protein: CASRGGRGEQYF.

CDR3 protein: CASKGWNIPGDTEAFF. In DNA form, the CDR3 reads TGTGCCAGTAAAGGATGGAACATTCCGGGGGACACTGAAGCTTTCTTT. V gene TRBV19 combines with J gene TRBJ1-1; maybe TRBD1 (5 bases). This CDR3 has 16 residues. Trimming shortened V by 7 bases and J by 3 bases, and 21 bases separated the two germline ends. The V gene's germline CDR1 is LNHDA and CDR2 SQIVND (reference sequence).

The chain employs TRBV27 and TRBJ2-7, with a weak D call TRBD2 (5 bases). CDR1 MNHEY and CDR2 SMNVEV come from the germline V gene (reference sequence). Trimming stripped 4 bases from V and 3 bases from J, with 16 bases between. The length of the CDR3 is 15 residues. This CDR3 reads CASSSDGEWDYEQYF. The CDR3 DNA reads TGTGCCAGCAGTTCCGACGGGGAGTGGGACTACGAGCAGTACTTC.

The DNA of the CDR3 is TGTGCCAGTAGTATGTTAGCGGGAAGAACAGATACGCAGTATTTT. It codes for CASSMLAGRTDTQYF. The gene calls are TRBV19 and TRBJ2-3; 8 positions match TRBD2. The CDR3 sequence is 15 residues long. Germline loops: CDR1 LNHDA, CDR2 SQIVND (reference sequence). V was pared by 3 bases and J by 3 bases, with 5 bases of the junction left unmatched.

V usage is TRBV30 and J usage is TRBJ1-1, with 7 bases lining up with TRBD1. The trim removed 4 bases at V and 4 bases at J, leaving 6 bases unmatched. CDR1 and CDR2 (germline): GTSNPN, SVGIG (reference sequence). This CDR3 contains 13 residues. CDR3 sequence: CAWTLTGSTEAFF. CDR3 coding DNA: TGTGCCTGGACTTTGACAGGGAGCACTGAAGCTTTCTTT. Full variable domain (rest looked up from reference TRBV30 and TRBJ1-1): SQTIHQWPATLVQPVGSPLSLECTVEGTSNPNLYWYRQAAGRGLQLLFYSVGIGQISSEVPQNLSASRPQDRQFILSSKKLLLSDSGFYLCAWTLTGSTEAFFGQGTRLTVV.

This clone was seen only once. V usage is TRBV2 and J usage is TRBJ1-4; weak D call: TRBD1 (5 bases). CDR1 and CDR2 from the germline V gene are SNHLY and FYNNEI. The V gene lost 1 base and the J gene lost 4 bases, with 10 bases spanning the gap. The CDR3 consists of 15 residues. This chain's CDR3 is CASSEEGLGNEKLFF. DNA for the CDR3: TGTGCCAGCAGTGAAGAGGGGCTAGGTAATGAAAAACTGTTTTTT.

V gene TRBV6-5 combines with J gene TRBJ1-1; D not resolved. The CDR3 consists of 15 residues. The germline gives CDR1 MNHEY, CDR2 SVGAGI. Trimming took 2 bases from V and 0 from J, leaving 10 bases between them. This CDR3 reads CASSYHIAVNTEAFF. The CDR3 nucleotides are TGTGCCAGCAGTTACCACATCGCAGTGAACACTGAAGCTTTCTTT.

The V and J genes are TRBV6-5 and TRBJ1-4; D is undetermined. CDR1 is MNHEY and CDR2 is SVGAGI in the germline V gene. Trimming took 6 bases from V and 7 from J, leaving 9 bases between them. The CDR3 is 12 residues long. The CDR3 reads CASSSPGEKLFF. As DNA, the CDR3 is TGTGCCAGCAGCTCCCCCGGTGAAAAACTGTTTTTT.

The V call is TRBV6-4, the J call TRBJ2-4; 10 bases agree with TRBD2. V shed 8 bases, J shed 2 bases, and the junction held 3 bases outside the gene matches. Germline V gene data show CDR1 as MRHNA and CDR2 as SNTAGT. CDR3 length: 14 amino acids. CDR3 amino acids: CASLAGDSKNIQYF. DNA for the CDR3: TGTGCCAGCCTAGCGGGAGATTCCAAAAACATTCAGTACTTC.

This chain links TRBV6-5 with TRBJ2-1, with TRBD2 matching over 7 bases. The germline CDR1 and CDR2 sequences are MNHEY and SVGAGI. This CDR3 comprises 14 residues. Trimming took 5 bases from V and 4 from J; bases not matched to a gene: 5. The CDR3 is CASSPTSVYNEQFF. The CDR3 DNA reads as TGTGCCAGCAGTCCTACTAGCGTTTACAATGAGCAGTTCTTC.

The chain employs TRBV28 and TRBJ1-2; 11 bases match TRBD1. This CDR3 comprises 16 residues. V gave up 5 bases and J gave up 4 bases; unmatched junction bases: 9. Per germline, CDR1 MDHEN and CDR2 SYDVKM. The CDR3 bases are TGTGCCAGCAGTCCGAGGACAGGGGGCGCGGCCTATGGCTACACCTTC. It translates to CASSPRTGGAAYGYTF.

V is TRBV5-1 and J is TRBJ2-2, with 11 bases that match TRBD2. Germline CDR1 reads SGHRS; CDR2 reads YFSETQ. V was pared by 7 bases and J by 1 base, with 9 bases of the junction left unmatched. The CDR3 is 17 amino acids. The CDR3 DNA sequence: TGCGCCAGCCAACCACTAGCGGGAGTTATGAACACCGGGGAGCTGTTTTTT. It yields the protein CASQPLAGVMNTGELFF.

The CDR3 region is CSIYRGNTGMNTEAFF. The DNA of the CDR3 is TGCAGCATTTACCGGGGTAACACCGGGATGAACACTGAAGCTTTCTTT. The chain has TRBV29-1 and TRBJ1-1; D is uncertain. The CDR3 contains 16 residues. The germline V gene encodes CDR1 SQVTM and CDR2 ANQGSEA. V was shortened by 8 bases and J by 0 bases, with 22 bases between the two germline ends.

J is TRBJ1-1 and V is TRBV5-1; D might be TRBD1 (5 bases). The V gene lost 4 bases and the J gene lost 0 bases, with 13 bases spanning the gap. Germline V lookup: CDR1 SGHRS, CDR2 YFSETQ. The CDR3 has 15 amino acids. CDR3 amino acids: CASSTTGKMNTEAFF. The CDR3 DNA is TGCGCCAGCAGCACAACAGGCAAAATGAACACTGAAGCTTTCTTT.

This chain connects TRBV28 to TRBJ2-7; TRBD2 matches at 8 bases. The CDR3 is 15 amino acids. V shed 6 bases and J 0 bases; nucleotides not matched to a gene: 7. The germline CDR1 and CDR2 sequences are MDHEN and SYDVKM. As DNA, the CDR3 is TGTGCCAGCAGCGGCGGGGGGTTAGGCTCCTACGAGCAGTACTTC. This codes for CASSGGGLGSYEQYF.

The CDR3 sequence: CAISRGGSRLYEQYF. In nucleotides, the CDR3 is TGTGCCATCAGCCGAGGCGGGAGCCGACTTTACGAGCAGTACTTC. The chain has TRBV28 and TRBJ2-7, with 7 bases lining up with TRBD2. CDR1 and CDR2 from the germline V gene are MDHEN and SYDVKM. The CDR3 has 15 residues. After removal of 10 bases from V and 4 bases from J, the junction contained 16 bases not matched to a gene.

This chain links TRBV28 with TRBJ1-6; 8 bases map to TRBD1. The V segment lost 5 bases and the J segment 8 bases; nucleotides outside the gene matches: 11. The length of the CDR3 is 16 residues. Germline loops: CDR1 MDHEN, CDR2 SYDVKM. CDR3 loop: CASSIPGQGGYSPLHF. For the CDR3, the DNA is TGTGCCAGCAGTATCCCCGGACAGGGAGGATATTCACCCCTCCACTTT.

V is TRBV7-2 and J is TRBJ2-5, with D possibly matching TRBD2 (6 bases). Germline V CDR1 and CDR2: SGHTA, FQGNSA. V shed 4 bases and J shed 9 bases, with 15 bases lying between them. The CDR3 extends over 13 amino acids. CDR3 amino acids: CASSWTKGRAQYF. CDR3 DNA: TGTGCCAGCAGCTGGACTAAGGGAAGGGCCCAGTACTTC.

CDR3 in DNA: TGTGCCAGCCATCAGGGTCTTGAAGCTTTCTTT. Residues: CASHQGLEAFF. The chain links TRBV28 to TRBJ1-1, with a possible D match to TRBD1 (5 bases). This CDR3 contains 11 residues. The germline V gene has CDR1 MDHEN and CDR2 SYDVKM. Trimming left V 8 bases short and J 7 bases short, with 11 bases between.

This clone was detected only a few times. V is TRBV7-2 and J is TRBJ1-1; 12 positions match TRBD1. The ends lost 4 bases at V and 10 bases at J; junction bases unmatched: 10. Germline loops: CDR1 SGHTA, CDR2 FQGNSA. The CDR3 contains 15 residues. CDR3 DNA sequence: TGTGCCAGCAGCTCCTCGGGGACAGGGGGCCGCGGAGCTTTCTTT. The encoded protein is CASSSSGTGGRGAFF.

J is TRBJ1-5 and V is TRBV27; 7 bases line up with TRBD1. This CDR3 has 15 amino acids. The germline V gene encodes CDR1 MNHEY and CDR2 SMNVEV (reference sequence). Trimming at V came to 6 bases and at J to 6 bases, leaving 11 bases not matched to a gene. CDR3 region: CASSSRTGSSQPQHF. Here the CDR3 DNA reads TGTGCCAGCAGCTCGCGGACAGGTTCGAGTCAGCCCCAGCATTTT.

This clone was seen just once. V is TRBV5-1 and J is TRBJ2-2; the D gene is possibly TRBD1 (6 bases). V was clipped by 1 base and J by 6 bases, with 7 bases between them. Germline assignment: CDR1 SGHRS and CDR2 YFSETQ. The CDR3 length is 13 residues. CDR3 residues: CASSLRQAGELFF. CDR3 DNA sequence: TGCGCCAGCAGCTTGAGACAGGCCGGGGAGCTGTTTTTT.

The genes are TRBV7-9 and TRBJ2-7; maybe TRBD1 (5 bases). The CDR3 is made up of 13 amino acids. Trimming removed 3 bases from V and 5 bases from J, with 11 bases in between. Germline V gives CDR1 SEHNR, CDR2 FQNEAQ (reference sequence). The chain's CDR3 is CASSLRQGHEQYF. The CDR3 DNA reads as TGTGCCAGCAGCTTGCGGCAGGGCCACGAGCAGTACTTC.